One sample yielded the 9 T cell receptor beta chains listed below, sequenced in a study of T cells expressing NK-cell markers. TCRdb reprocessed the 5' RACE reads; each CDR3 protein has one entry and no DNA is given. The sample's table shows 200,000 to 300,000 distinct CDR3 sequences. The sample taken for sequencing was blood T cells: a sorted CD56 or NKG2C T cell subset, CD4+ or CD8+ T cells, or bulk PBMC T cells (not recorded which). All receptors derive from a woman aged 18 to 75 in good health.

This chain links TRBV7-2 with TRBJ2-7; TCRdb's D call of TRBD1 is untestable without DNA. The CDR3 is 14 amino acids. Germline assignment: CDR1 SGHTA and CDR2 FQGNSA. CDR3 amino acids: CASSLQGAGYEQYF.

CDR3 sequence: CASSGFSYNSPLHF. This chain links TRBV12-3 or TRBV12-4 with TRBJ1-6. The CDR3 length is 14 residues.

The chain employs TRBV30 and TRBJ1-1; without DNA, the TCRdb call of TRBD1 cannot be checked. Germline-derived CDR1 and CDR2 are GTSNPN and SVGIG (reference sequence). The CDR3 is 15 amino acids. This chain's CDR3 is CAWNRGNRLNTEAFF.

The CDR3 loop reads CASRLVAGSHEQYF. This sequence joins TRBV28 and TRBJ2-7. Per germline, CDR1 MDHEN and CDR2 SYDVKM. The CDR3 loop spans 14 amino acids.

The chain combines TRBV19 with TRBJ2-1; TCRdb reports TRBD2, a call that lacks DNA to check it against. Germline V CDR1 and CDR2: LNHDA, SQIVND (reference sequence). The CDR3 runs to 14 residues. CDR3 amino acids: CASRRLAGSYEQFF.

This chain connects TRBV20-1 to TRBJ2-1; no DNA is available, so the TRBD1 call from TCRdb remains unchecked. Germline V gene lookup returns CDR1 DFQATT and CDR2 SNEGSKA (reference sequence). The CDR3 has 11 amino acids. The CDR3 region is CSAPGKNEQFF.

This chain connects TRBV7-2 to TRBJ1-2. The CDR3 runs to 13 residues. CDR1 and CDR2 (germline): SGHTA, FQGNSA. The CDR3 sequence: CASKEGPNYGYTF. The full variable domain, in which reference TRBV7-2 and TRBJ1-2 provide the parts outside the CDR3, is GAGVSQSPSNKVTEKGKDVELRCDPISGHTALYWYRQSLGQGLEFLIYFQGNSAPDKSGLPSDRFSAERTGGSVSTLTIQRTQQEDSAVYLCASKEGPNYGYTFGSGTRLTVV.

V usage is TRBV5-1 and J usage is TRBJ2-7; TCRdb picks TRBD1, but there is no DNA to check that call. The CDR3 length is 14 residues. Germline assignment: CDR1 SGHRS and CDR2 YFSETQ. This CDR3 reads CASSFETGTYEQYF.

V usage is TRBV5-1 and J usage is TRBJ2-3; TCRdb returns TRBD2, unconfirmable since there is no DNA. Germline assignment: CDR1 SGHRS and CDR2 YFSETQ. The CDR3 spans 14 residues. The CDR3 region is CASSSGTEGDTQYF.